This T cell receptor (beta chain) was captured in a study of shared clonotypes between healthy human individuals. Regarding the study as a whole: When compared with the clonotypes that were shared by all four sorted-subset donors, the non-shared clonotypes turned out to have lower generation probabilities.

Profiled with immunoSEQ multiplex PCR; TCRdb holds only in-frame clones, not every one. Found here are approximately 530,000 clones, about 96% of them singletons; the top ten hold approximately 0.06%. The CDR3 consists of 15 residues. V shed 5 bases and J shed 8 bases, with 21 bases lying between them. Per germline, CDR1 MDHEN and CDR2 SYDVKM. Details on this clone: The antigen is unknown.

Sequencing was done on a sample of naive CD4+ T cells sorted from blood. Specified subset: CD45RA+ positively selected. This TCR was sampled from a woman aged 25 to 39 in good health. The chain is built from TRBV28 and TRBJ1-2; the D gene is possibly TRBD1 (6 bases). DNA of the CDR3: TGTGCCAGCAGTGCAGCACAGGGACGAGTTGGCGGCTACACCTTC. Its protein product is CASSAAQGRVGGYTF.